This T cell receptor (beta chain) comes out of a study of a mutant IDH1 vaccine in newly diagnosed glioma (dated by TCRdb to 2020 to 2022). The study in broad terms: Patients received eight vaccinations in weeks 1, 3, 5, 7, 11, 15, 19 and 23, corresponding to visits V03 through V10. Vaccination started 4-6 weeks after radiotherapy alone, or was given together with temozolomide cycles in the groups whose treatment included chemotherapy. Before enrollment, patients had received standard therapy of radiotherapy alone, temozolomide alone, or radiochemotherapy with temozolomide; most received the combination. Of the 32 patients who were treated, around 60% were male and around 40% were female, and the mean age was about 40 years. Longitudinal TCRB deep sequencing was done for some 26 treated patients, wherever samples were available for exploratory analyses. Six visits were used for peripheral blood collection: V03 (baseline), V05, V07, V10, V12 and V13. Here is what the overall study found, with its caveats: Pseudoprogression appeared unrelated to alterations in the top peripheral T cell clonotypes detected by TCRB sequencing. According to the authors, sample limitations meant that analyses of patient blood samples could not be reproduced. Availability determined which PBMC samples were chosen for TCRB deep sequencing. Across multiple MHC alleles, vaccine-induced immune responses were seen in more than 80% of patients.

Library preparation was by the immunoSEQ multiplex PCR assay. The hsTCRB Kit was used according to the manufacturer's protocol to amplify rearranged TCR beta chain sequences. TCRB libraries were sequenced on an Illumina MiSeq. The source study handled its data this way. The proprietary platform of the kit vendor was used for demultiplexing, trimming and gene mapping. Imported from immuneACCESS, the table was reduced by TCRdb to in-frame sequences with V and J called. These copies leave out some clones; in studies compared against another copy, an unresolved V gene accounts for under half, and the cause of the remainder is not known. The D gene and trimming were derived from the DNA, and the V and J assignments and clone size from that table. This sample lists about 65,000 clones; approximately 81% were detected once. Jointly, the top ten make up 3.5% to 4.5% of the sample. V has 1 base trimmed and J has 11 bases trimmed; junction bases matching no gene number 12. Counted from cysteine to phenylalanine, this CDR3 has 15 amino acids. Here the CDR3 DNA is all that survives: 45 bases in frame from base 1. Sequences SNHLY (CDR1) and FYNNEI (CDR2) are obtained from the germline V gene.

As regards this clone: Its antigen is currently not known. Base qualities are not recorded, but no much larger clone differs from it by a single base.

The time point label for this specimen denotes: week 23, last vaccination. Each vaccine dose was 300 ug of a 20-mer mutant IDH1 peptide in Montanide, given subcutaneously with topical imiquimod. Newly diagnosed WHO grade 3 or 4 IDH1-mutant astrocytomas showing loss of nuclear ATRX were present in the donors. The samples were drawn from NOA16, a multicentre, single-arm, open-label phase I trial in Germany that tested a mutant IDH1 peptide vaccine in humans for the first time. Genomic DNA for TCRB sequencing was extracted from EDTA blood using the DNeasy Blood and Tissue Kit. The specimen was PBMCs, collected from a glioma patient whose treatment included an IDH1 peptide vaccine. The sequence joins TRBV2 to TRBJ1-1; 8 junctional bases match TRBD1. The TCR comes from a man aged 25 to 40 with glioma. The CDR3 in this case is CASSEVLYRGKKAFF. The DNA is TGTGCCAGCAGTGAAGTACTTTACAGGGGGAAGAAGGCTTTCTTT.